This entry lists 30 T cell receptor beta chains sequenced from one sample in a study of tumor T cells in aggressive B-cell lymphoma (TCRdb year 2017). Libraries were built with the immunoSEQ multiplex PCR assay. Held by TCRdb, this immuneACCESS table contains in-frame sequences only and omits some clones. Under half of the omission traces to an unresolved V gene where checked; the cause of the rest is unknown. The sample includes more than 2,500 clones, with approximately 90% observed a single time. Of the sample, around 3.7% is held by the ten largest clones. Sequencing was carried out using tumor tissue. The origin of the receptors is an adult with diffuse large B cell lymphoma.

This clone has a single count. The chain employs TRBV5-1 and TRBJ2-3; D call uncertain. Germline V lookup: CDR1 SGHRS, CDR2 YFSETQ. Deletions cut 4 bases from V and 1 base from J, with 10 bases between. This CDR3 spans 14 amino acids. CDR3 in amino acids: CASSPRPGTDTQYF. DNA of the CDR3: TGCGCCAGCAGCCCCCGCCCGGGCACAGATACGCAGTATTTT.

The V call is TRBV27, the J call TRBJ1-5; 9 bases align to TRBD1. The junction had 7 bases not matched to a gene; V was cut back by 7 bases and J by 3 bases. This CDR3 region has 15 residues. Germline V CDR1 and CDR2: MNHEY, SMNVEV (reference sequence). The CDR3 is CASKSGQGNNQPQHF. The CDR3 coding sequence is TGTGCCAGCAAGTCAGGACAGGGGAACAATCAGCCCCAGCATTTT.

J is TRBJ1-1 and V is TRBV5-1, with D tentatively TRBD1 (5 bases). The CDR3 consists of 15 residues. Per germline, CDR1 SGHRS and CDR2 YFSETQ. V was trimmed by 2 bases and J by 1 base, leaving 12 bases between them. The CDR3 sequence is CASSLSGGKNTEAFF. Written as DNA, the CDR3 is TGCGCCAGCAGCTTATCGGGGGGGAAGAACACTGAAGCTTTCTTT.

This chain joins TRBV2 and TRBJ1-1, with 7 bases matching TRBD1. The CDR3 is 12 residues long. CDR1 SNHLY and CDR2 FYNNEI come from the germline V gene. V trimming: 6 bases; J trimming: 8 bases; junction bases outside the gene matches: 6. CDR3 sequence: CASRDWDREAFF. The CDR3 nucleotides are TGTGCCAGCAGGGATTGGGACAGAGAAGCTTTCTTT.

The chain uses TRBV19 and TRBJ2-5, with TRBD2 identical over 9 bases. Germline V gene data show CDR1 as LNHDA and CDR2 as SQIVND (reference sequence). This CDR3 region has 15 residues. The J segment lost 1 base and the V segment lost 6 bases, leaving 6 bases of the junction unmatched. The CDR3 spells CASSKGGGAQETQYF. The DNA for the CDR3 is TGTGCCAGTAGCAAGGGCGGGGGGGCCCAAGAGACCCAGTACTTC.

About this clone: The same CDR3 arises from other DNA sequences in this sample as well. This chain uses TRBV5-1 with TRBJ2-7; TRBD2 might be the D (5 bases). The CDR3 runs to 13 residues. The ends were cut back, 5 bases at V and 6 bases at J, with 15 bases in the middle. CDR1 SGHRS and CDR2 YFSETQ come from the germline V gene. CDR3 amino acids: CASSFNVGSEQYF. The DNA of the CDR3 is TGCGCCAGCAGTTTTAACGTAGGGAGCGAGCAGTACTTC.

CDR3 bases: TGTGCCAGCAGCATAACCGGGACAGGGGGCAATGAGCAGTTCTTC. Translating gives CASSITGTGGNEQFF. This chain uses TRBV7-9 with TRBJ2-1; 11 bases fit TRBD1. The CDR3 covers 15 residues. Germline V CDR1 and CDR2: SEHNR, FQNEAQ (reference sequence). V shed 5 bases, J shed 6 bases, and the junction held 6 bases outside the gene matches.

Details on this clone: The junction does not match germline at one end; this may be a read error. J is TRBJ2-1 and V is TRBV7-8, with TRBD2 matching over 15 bases. Looked up from germline, CDR1 is SGHVS and CDR2 is FQNEAQ. This CDR3 is built from 17 residues. The CDR3 reads CTSSGRTSGRVSNEQFF. CDR3 DNA sequence: TGTACCAGCAGCGGGCGGACTAGCGGGAGGGTTTCGAATGAGCAGTTCTTC.

Written as DNA, the CDR3 is TGTGCCAGCAGCTTAGGACCCGGGACTAGCAGCAATGAGCAGTTCTTC. Amino acids: CASSLGPGTSSNEQFF. The rearrangement joins TRBV11-2 to TRBJ2-1; TRBD2 matches 9 bases. The CDR3 loop spans 16 amino acids. Unmatched junction bases numbered 7, after V lost 1 base and J lost 6 bases. Germline assignment: CDR1 SGHAT and CDR2 FQNNGV.

This chain joins TRBV19 and TRBJ1-2; D is possibly TRBD1 (5 bases). Between the trimmed V and J ends, which lost 5 bases and 4 bases, there was a span of 11 bases. The CDR3 sequence is 13 residues long. Per the germline V gene, CDR1 is LNHDA and CDR2 is SQIVND (reference sequence). The CDR3 region is CASSFDSGYGYTF. The CDR3 DNA follows: TGTGCCAGTAGTTTCGACAGTGGCTATGGCTACACCTTC.

The chain carries TRBV7-8 and TRBJ1-3, with 8 positions matching TRBD1. CDR3 length: 15 residues. Germline values: CDR1 SGHVS, CDR2 FQNEAQ. The ends lost 6 bases at V and 2 bases at J; junction bases unmatched: 6. The CDR3 here is CASSWTGLTGNTIYF. Here the CDR3 DNA reads TGTGCCAGCAGTTGGACAGGGTTGACTGGAAACACCATATATTTT.

This chain uses TRBV6-4 with TRBJ2-1, with D possibly matching TRBD2 (6 bases). The germline V gene has CDR1 MRHNA and CDR2 SNTAGT. The V end lost 2 bases, the J end lost 5 bases, and 10 bases lay between the germline ends. This CDR3 has 14 amino acids. The CDR3 nucleotides read TGTGCCAGCAGTGACGGGACTCCAAACAATGAGCAGTTCTTC. It encodes CASSDGTPNNEQFF.

The chain links TRBV20-1 to TRBJ2-7, with D unresolved. Germline values: CDR1 DFQATT, CDR2 SNEGSKA (reference sequence). Trimming pared 4 bases from V and 3 bases from J, leaving 7 bases between. The CDR3 extends over 11 amino acids. CDR3 sequence: CSANRDYEQYF. The DNA for the CDR3 is TGCAGTGCTAATAGAGACTACGAGCAGTACTTC.

The chain has TRBV6-1 and TRBJ2-3; 12 positions match TRBD2. V trimming: 6 bases; J trimming: 3 bases; junction bases outside the gene matches: 4. CDR1 is MNHNS and CDR2 is SASEGT in the germline V gene. The CDR3 runs 15 residues. In nucleotides, the CDR3 is TGTGCCAGCAGCCCACTAGCGGGGGGAACAGATACGCAGTATTTT. Residues: CASSPLAGGTDTQYF.

The chain links TRBV7-9 to TRBJ2-1; no firm D call. This CDR3 spans 12 amino acids. V was trimmed by 5 bases and J by 9 bases, leaving 11 bases between them. Germline assignment: CDR1 SEHNR and CDR2 FQNEAQ (reference sequence). The CDR3 here is CASSPLTGEQFF. The CDR3 nucleotides read TGTGCCAGCAGCCCCCTGACGGGTGAGCAGTTCTTC.

This sequence joins TRBV28 and TRBJ2-3, with 7 bases matching TRBD1. Germline CDR1 MDHEN, CDR2 SYDVKM. The ends lost 5 bases at V and 9 bases at J; junction bases unmatched: 8. The CDR3 consists of 13 residues. CDR3 sequence: CASSPPGQKTQYF. DNA of the CDR3: TGTGCCAGCAGTCCCCCGGGACAGAAAACGCAGTATTTT.

The DNA for the CDR3 is TGTGCCAGTAGAGACAGAGCGAGTGGCTACACCTTC. Translated, it gives CASRDRASGYTF. The chain has TRBV19 and TRBJ1-2; TRBD1 is a possible D gene (5 bases). Germline values: CDR1 LNHDA, CDR2 SQIVND (reference sequence). The CDR3 covers 12 residues. Trimming removed 6 bases at V and 7 bases at J, with 12 bases between.

The chain is built from TRBV6-5 and TRBJ1-5; TRBD1 aligns across 8 bases. Germline trimming cut 4 bases from V and 0 bases from J; bases unmatched to any gene: 2. The CDR3 covers 15 residues. Per germline, CDR1 MNHEY and CDR2 SVGAGI. The chain's CDR3 is CASSLTGASNQPQHF. In nucleotides, the CDR3 is TGTGCCAGCAGTTTGACAGGGGCTAGCAATCAGCCCCAGCATTTT.

J is TRBJ1-1 and V is TRBV6-5; D perhaps matches TRBD1 (5 bases). Germline CDR1 is MNHEY and CDR2 is SVGAGI. With 2 bases removed from V and 7 bases from J, the gap between germline ends came to 8 bases. The CDR3 length is 12 residues. The CDR3 sequence: CASSYAGFEAFF. CDR3 DNA: TGTGCCAGCAGTTACGCAGGGTTTGAAGCTTTCTTT.

This chain connects TRBV18 to TRBJ2-1, with D unresolved. The CDR3 consists of 15 residues. V was shortened by 2 bases and J by 1 base, with 9 bases between the two germline ends. The germline V gene has CDR1 KGHSH and CDR2 LQKENI. CDR3 residues: CASSPYVESYNEQFF. DNA of the CDR3: TGTGCCAGCTCACCATACGTTGAGTCCTACAATGAGCAGTTCTTC.

The J gene is TRBJ1-1, the V gene TRBV29-1; possible D gene TRBD1, 5 bases. The V gene lost 7 bases and the J gene lost 5 bases, with 17 bases spanning the gap. The CDR3 has 13 amino acids. The germline V gene encodes CDR1 SQVTM and CDR2 ANQGSEA. CDR3: CSGTYSGRTEAFF. CDR3 DNA sequence: TGCAGCGGCACCTACTCAGGGAGGACTGAAGCTTTCTTT.

The rearrangement links TRBV5-1 to TRBJ2-1, with 9 positions matching TRBD1. Germline CDR1 is SGHRS and CDR2 is YFSETQ. With V trimmed by 2 bases and J by 1 base, 13 bases remained unmatched. The CDR3 loop spans 19 amino acids. The CDR3 protein is CASSFGRGQGIGSYNEQFF. The CDR3 DNA reads as TGCGCCAGCAGCTTTGGAAGGGGACAGGGAATCGGGTCCTACAATGAGCAGTTCTTC.

This clone was recorded a few times. This chain links TRBV30 with TRBJ2-1, with 9 bases lining up with TRBD2. With 5 bases clipped from V and 9 bases from J, the junction kept 5 bases outside the gene matches. CDR1 GTSNPN and CDR2 SVGIG come from the germline V gene (reference sequence). The CDR3 contains 12 residues. Written as DNA, the CDR3 is TGTGCCTGGTTGGCGGGAGGGGTTGAGCAGTTCTTC. Its translation is CAWLAGGVEQFF.

The V gene is TRBV7-2, the J gene TRBJ2-7, with a weak D call TRBD2 (5 bases). With 2 bases removed from V and 4 bases from J, the gap between germline ends came to 6 bases. Germline loops: CDR1 SGHTA, CDR2 FQGNSA. The CDR3 is 12 residues long. CDR3 residues: CASSLRGYEQYF. The CDR3 DNA reads TGTGCCAGCAGCTTACGGGGATACGAGCAGTACTTC. Filled out from reference TRBV7-2 and TRBJ2-7, the complete variable domain reads GAGVSQSPSNKVTEKGKDVELRCDPISGHTALYWYRQSLGQGLEFLIYFQGNSAPDKSGLPSDRFSAERTGGSVSTLTIQRTQQEDSAVYLCASSLRGYEQYFGPGTRLTVT.

A note on this clone: Sequence at one end of the junction differs from germline and may be a read error. The CDR3 DNA sequence: TGCAGCGTTGAAAAAGGGAGAAGCACTAAAGCTTTCTTT. This encodes CSVEKGRSTKAFF. The rearrangement uses TRBV29-1 and TRBJ1-1; D is uncertain. This CDR3 is 13 amino acids long. Germline values: CDR1 SQVTM, CDR2 ANQGSEA.

The V call is TRBV28, the J call TRBJ1-2, with 7 nucleotides matching TRBD1. This CDR3 is 14 amino acids long. Germline V gene data show CDR1 as MDHEN and CDR2 as SYDVKM. Losses at the gene ends were 10 bases for V and 0 bases for J; bases not matched to a gene: 8. CDR3 loop: CATAEGQSNYGYTF. In DNA form, the CDR3 reads TGTGCCACCGCCGAGGGACAGTCTAACTATGGCTACACCTTC.

This chain links TRBV7-8 with TRBJ2-7; a weak D match, TRBD2 (6 bases). The CDR3 consists of 15 residues. Trimming cost V 1 base and J 1 base, with 11 bases left between them. Germline CDR1 and CDR2: SGHVS and FQNEAQ. CDR3 amino acids: CASSLVSGTSYEQYF. CDR3 DNA sequence: TGTGCCAGCAGCTTAGTATCAGGGACTTCCTACGAGCAGTACTTC. Full variable domain (remainder filled in from reference TRBV7-8 and TRBJ2-7): GAGVSQSPRYKVAKRGQDVALRCDPISGHVSLFWYQQALGQGPEFLTYFQNEAQLDKSGLPSDRFFAERPEGSVSTLKIQRTQQEDSAVYLCASSLVSGTSYEQYFGPGTRLTVT.

V usage is TRBV11-2 and J usage is TRBJ1-6; D possibly corresponds to TRBD1 (5 bases). V lost 3 bases and J 10 bases, leaving 16 bases between the germline ends. Germline V lookup: CDR1 SGHAT, CDR2 FQNNGV. CDR3 length: 15 amino acids. The CDR3 sequence is CASSFGRDVGSPLHF. The DNA for the CDR3 is TGTGCCAGCAGCTTTGGGCGGGACGTCGGATCACCCCTCCACTTT.

This clone is a singleton in its sample. This chain joins TRBV27 and TRBJ2-3; 11 bases are a match to TRBD2. This CDR3 spans 17 amino acids. Looked up from germline, CDR1 is MNHEY and CDR2 is SMNVEV (reference sequence). The V segment lost 5 bases and the J segment 1 base; nucleotides outside the gene matches: 8. CDR3: CASSIRTSGGRTDTQYF. CDR3 DNA sequence: TGTGCCAGCAGTATCCGAACTAGCGGGGGTCGCACAGATACGCAGTATTTT.

V usage is TRBV11-2 and J usage is TRBJ1-1; TRBD1 might be the D (5 bases). In germline, CDR1 is SGHAT, CDR2 FQNNGV. The CDR3 runs 14 residues. The V and J ends lost 4 bases and 10 bases respectively, with 19 bases between them. The CDR3 region is CASSSAGGRGRAFF. CDR3 nucleotides: TGTGCCAGCAGCTCTGCTGGAGGGAGGGGACGAGCTTTCTTT.